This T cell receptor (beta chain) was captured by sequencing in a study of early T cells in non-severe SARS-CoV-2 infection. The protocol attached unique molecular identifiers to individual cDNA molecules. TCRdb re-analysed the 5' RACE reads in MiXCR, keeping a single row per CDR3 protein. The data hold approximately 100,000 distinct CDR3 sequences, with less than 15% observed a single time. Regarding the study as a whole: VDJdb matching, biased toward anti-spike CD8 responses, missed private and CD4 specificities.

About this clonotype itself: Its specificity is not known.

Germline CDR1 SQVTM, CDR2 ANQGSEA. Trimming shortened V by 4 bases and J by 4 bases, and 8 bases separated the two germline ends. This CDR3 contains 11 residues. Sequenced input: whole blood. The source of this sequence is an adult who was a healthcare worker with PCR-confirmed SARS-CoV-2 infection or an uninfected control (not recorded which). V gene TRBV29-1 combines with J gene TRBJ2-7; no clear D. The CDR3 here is CSVGDGYEQYF. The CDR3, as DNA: TGCAGCGTTGGAGACGGGTACGAGCAGTACTTC.